The 12 T cell receptor beta chains in this list originate from one sample, sequenced in a study of regulatory T cells in long-lasting Graves disease. Time point indicated: newly diagnosed GD, antithyroid drugs for less than 3 months. Construction of the TCR library relied on RNA isolated from PBMCs. With iRepertoire HTBI primers and Arm-PCR of CDR3 regions, TCR beta libraries were built. TCRdb redid the calling of the multiplex PCR reads with MiXCR, one entry per CDR3 protein. The top ten clones hold roughly a tenth of a sample with about 540,000 distinct CDR3 sequences, 13% of them seen once. In addition, the sample was reused for a study of T cells in Graves' hyperthyroidism and ophthalmopathy.

This specimen consisted of peripheral blood mononuclear cells (PBMCs), obtained at new diagnosis, from a patient treated with antithyroid drugs. These receptors came from a man under 40 with Graves disease.

The chain recombines TRBV6-1 with TRBJ2-2, with 9 bases fitting TRBD1. The CDR3 covers 14 residues. Germline V gene lookup returns CDR1 MNHNS and CDR2 SASEGT. V lost 7 bases, J lost 7 bases, and 7 bases stayed unmatched. The DNA of the CDR3 is TGTGCCAGCACCCTACAGGGGGCTTTCGGGGAGCTGTTTTTT. Translated: CASTLQGAFGELFF.

V usage is TRBV10-3 and J usage is TRBJ2-1; perhaps TRBD2 as D (6 bases). The V end was cut by 0 bases, the J end by 1 base, with 19 bases between. There are 19 residues in the CDR3. The germline gives CDR1 ENHRY, CDR2 SYGVKD. The CDR3: CAISESWASAIGSYNEQFF. Here the CDR3 DNA reads TGTGCCATCAGTGAGTCCTGGGCTAGCGCTATTGGGTCCTACAATGAGCAGTTCTTC.

The gene calls are TRBV3-1 and TRBJ2-6; D not resolved. The CDR3 sequence is 16 residues long. With 1 base removed from V and 0 bases from J, the gap between germline ends came to 7 bases. Germline CDR1 and CDR2: LGHDT and YNNKEL (reference sequence). CDR3 protein: CASSQAASSGANVLTF. The CDR3 DNA follows: TGTGCCAGCAGCCAAGCCGCGAGCTCTGGGGCCAACGTCCTGACTTTC.

V gene TRBV14 combines with J gene TRBJ2-5, with 12 bases matching TRBD2. Per germline, CDR1 SGHDN and CDR2 FVKESK. The CDR3 is 16 residues long. After removal of 2 bases from V and 3 bases from J, the junction contained 4 bases not matched to a gene. Written as DNA, the CDR3 is TGTGCCAGCAGCCAACGAGGACTAGCGGGAAAAGAGACCCAGTACTTC. This gives the protein CASSQRGLAGKETQYF.

Details on this clonotype: With a far larger clone one base away, a read error is the likely cause. The rearrangement links TRBV9 to TRBJ2-3; D is perhaps TRBD1 or TRBD2 (5 bases each). V was shortened by 4 bases and J by 10 bases, with 19 bases between the two germline ends. CDR3 size: 14 residues. CDR1 SGDLS and CDR2 YYNGEE come from the germline V gene. Here the CDR3 DNA reads TGTGCCAGCAGCCCGGGACGGGGCGTTAATTCGCAGTATTTT. Protein sequence: CASSPGRGVNSQYF.

The rearrangement joins TRBV25-1 to TRBJ2-1; 7 nucleotides match TRBD2. CDR3 length equals 14 residues. V lost 6 bases to trimming and J lost 7 bases; unmatched junction nucleotides: 9. Germline CDR1 MGHDK, CDR2 SYGVNS. CDR3 loop: CASRSAGASNEQFF. CDR3 bases: TGTGCCAGCAGGTCCGCGGGAGCGAGTAATGAGCAGTTCTTC.

This clonotype has a count of ten or more. This chain connects TRBV3-1 to TRBJ2-7; TRBD2 agrees at 10 bases. The V and J ends lost 1 base and 13 bases, in that order; junction bases with no gene match: 7. Germline-derived CDR1 and CDR2 are LGHDT and YNNKEL (reference sequence). This CDR3 has 13 amino acids. The CDR3 DNA reads TGTGCCAGCAGCCAAGCCTACTCTAGCGGGAGTTACTTC. Its protein product is CASSQAYSSGSYF.

Many counts were recorded for this clonotype. The chain uses TRBV9 and TRBJ1-5; D not certain. The CDR3 totals 14 residues. The V end was cut by 0 bases, the J end by 3 bases, with 7 bases between. CDR1 and CDR2 (germline): SGDLS, YYNGEE. CDR3 bases: TGTGCCAGCAGCGTAGGCCCACTCAATCAGCCCCAGCATTTT. Its protein product is CASSVGPLNQPQHF.

The chain couples TRBV11-2 to TRBJ2-1; no firm D call. This CDR3 contains 12 residues. Germline CDR1 SGHAT, CDR2 FQNNGV. Trimming removed 6 bases at V and 8 bases at J, with 11 bases between. The CDR3: CASRSPVDEQFF. For the CDR3, the DNA is TGTGCCAGCAGGTCGCCGGTGGATGAGCAGTTCTTC. Full variable domain (outside the CDR3, taken from reference TRBV11-2 and TRBJ2-1): EAGVAQSPRYKIIEKRQSVAFWCNPISGHATLYWYQQILGQGPKLLIQFQNNGVVDDSQLPKDRFSAERLKGVDSTLKIQPAKLEDSAVYLCASRSPVDEQFFGPGTRLTVL.

Comments on this clonotype: A much larger clonotype is one base distant, so this may be a read error. The rearrangement uses TRBV5-1 and TRBJ2-5, with 8 positions matching TRBD1. The CDR3 is made up of 14 amino acids. Per the germline V gene, CDR1 is SGHRS and CDR2 is YFSETQ. The CDR3 nucleotides are TGCGCCAGCAGCTCTGGACAGGGCCAAGAGACCCAGCACTTC. Its protein product is CASSSGQGQETQHF.

This clonotype was observed a handful of times. The V and J genes are TRBV29-1 and TRBJ1-1; a possible D gene is TRBD1 (5 bases). Germline CDR1 is SQVTM and CDR2 is ANQGSEA. This CDR3 region has 13 residues. Trimming left V 3 bases short and J 3 bases short, with 11 bases between. For the CDR3, the DNA is TGCAGCGTTGAGAGACAGTCAGACACTGAAGCTTTCTTT. It specifies CSVERQSDTEAFF. Together with reference TRBV29-1 and TRBJ1-1, the CDR3 gives the full variable domain: SAVISQKPSRDICQRGTSLTIQCQVDSQVTMMFWYRQQPGQSLTLIATANQGSEATYESGFVIDKFPISRPNLTFSTLTVSNMSPEDSSIYLCSVERQSDTEAFFGQGTRLTVV.

In regard to this clonotype: A read error likely explains this, since a far larger clone differs by one base. V is TRBV2 and J is TRBJ2-7, with 8 bases fitting TRBD2. The length of the CDR3 is 15 residues. After removal of 6 bases from V and 3 bases from J, the junction contained 10 bases not matched to a gene. Germline assignment: CDR1 SNHLY and CDR2 FYNNEI. CDR3 DNA: TGTGCCAGCAGCGCAGTACTAGCGGAAGACTACGAGCAGTACTTC. It codes for CASSAVLAEDYEQYF.